One and the same sample provided the 6 T cell receptor beta chains below, sequenced in a study of blood T cells in healthy people across ages. Sample-barcoded 5' priming and a J-beta primer mix drove a second PCR of roughly 7 to 11 cycles. TCRdb re-derived calls from the 5' RACE reads in MiXCR, one entry per CDR3 protein. The sample yields around 500,000 distinct CDR3 sequences, about 25% seen once. This sample also appeared in a second study, on T cells of mothers and their children.

Sequencing was carried out using blood. The receptors come from a boy younger than 10 in good health.

As to this clonotype: A much larger clone is a single base away; this may be a read error. The J gene is TRBJ2-5, the V gene TRBV6-5; maybe TRBD2 (6 bases). The J call may be faulty, since TRBJ2-7 better matches the DNA end. Germline V CDR1 and CDR2: MNHEY, SVGAGI. The CDR3 spans 11 residues. CDR3 DNA sequence: TGTGGCAGCAGTTACGGGGGCGAGCAGTACTTC. This gives the protein CGSSYGGEQYF.

The sample holds a few counts of this clonotype. The chain carries TRBV5-1 and TRBJ2-5; 11 nucleotides agree with TRBD2. The CDR3 totals 15 residues. The germline V gene has CDR1 SGHRS and CDR2 YFSETQ. With V trimmed by 0 bases and J by 4 bases, 2 bases remained unmatched. This CDR3 is CASSLVLAGGETQYF. CDR3 sequence (DNA): TGCGCCAGCAGCTTGGTTCTAGCGGGAGGAGAGACCCAGTACTTC.

V and J are TRBV20-1 and TRBJ2-3; 16 bases map to TRBD2. The J segment lost 2 bases and the V segment lost 5 bases, leaving 7 bases of the junction unmatched. Germline V lookup: CDR1 DFQATT, CDR2 SNEGSKA (reference sequence). The CDR3 covers 17 residues. The CDR3 loop is CSAEGTSGGADTDTQYF. DNA of the CDR3: TGCAGTGCTGAAGGGACTAGCGGGGGGGCGGACACAGATACGCAGTATTTT.

Only a few counts were recorded for this clonotype. This sequence joins TRBV24-1 and TRBJ2-5; 11 bases match TRBD2. CDR1 is KGHDR and CDR2 is SFDVKD in the germline V gene. Losses at the gene ends were 4 bases for V and 2 bases for J; bases not matched to a gene: 5. The CDR3 runs 16 residues. Written as DNA, the CDR3 is TGTGCCACCAGTGAATCCGGGACTAGCGGACAAGAGACCCAGTACTTC. Translating it yields CATSESGTSGQETQYF.

This clonotype was observed a handful of times. V and J are TRBV6-2 or TRBV6-3 and TRBJ2-5; TRBD2 aligns across 7 bases. The DNA end is a closer match to TRBJ2-1, so the J assignment may be wrong. CDR3 length equals 15 residues. The germline gives CDR1 MNHEY, CDR2 SVGEGT. CDR3 amino acids: CASMGSGLKYNEQFF. CDR3 DNA: TGTGCCAGCATGGGATCGGGACTAAAGTACAATGAGCAGTTCTTC.

This clonotype has more than one count but fewer than ten. V usage is TRBV20-1 and J usage is TRBJ2-6; TRBD2 agrees at 13 bases. This CDR3 region has 20 residues. Germline V gene lookup returns CDR1 DFQATT and CDR2 SNEGSKA (reference sequence). V shed 2 bases, J shed 0 bases, and the junction held 10 bases outside the gene matches. CDR3 protein: CSARSQGGLAGNSGANVLTF. Here the CDR3 DNA reads TGCAGTGCTAGATCCCAAGGGGGACTAGCGGGGAACTCTGGGGCCAACGTCCTGACTTTC.